This entry describes one T cell receptor (beta chain). Antigen unknown. The data belong to a study of shared clonotypes between healthy human individuals. The assay was carried out at the deep level. The assay was immunoSEQ multiplex PCR, and TCRdb's table has in-frame clones only and misses some. The table has about 1 million clones, roughly 70% seen once; the top ten hold about 1.5%. The germline V gene has CDR1 KGHSH and CDR2 LQKENI. The CDR3 contains 14 residues. V lost 3 bases and J lost 5; bases outside the gene matches: 7. Overall study findings and caveats: Clonotype sharing across a few donors was observed for 4% to 6.5% of naive CD4 clonotypes.

The study drew its donors from healthy HIV-negative adults without recent acute infections or vaccinations. Splitting the CD4+ cells yielded a CD45RA+ naive subset and a CD45RA-negative memory subset. This receptor was obtained from a young man in good health. The sequenced material came from memory CD4+ T cells sorted from blood. Indicated subset: CD45RA-negative fraction. V and J are TRBV18 and TRBJ2-7; 7 bases are a match to TRBD1. The CDR3 DNA sequence: TGTGCCAGCTCACCTACGGACAGGCGAAACGAGCAGTACTTC. This translates into CASSPTDRRNEQYF.